The rows below give T cell receptor beta chains drawn from one sample of a study of shared clonotypes between healthy human individuals. Method: immunoSEQ multiplex PCR; TCRdb's copy keeps in-frame clones and lacks some. The sample lists millions of clones, roughly 95% occurring once. Sequences were obtained from naive CD8+ T cells sorted from blood. The receptors stem from a young man in good health. Each CDR3 is given with its conserved first and last residue. Fields, in order: D gene, J gene, clone size, V gene, CDR3 DNA, CDR3 protein. D genes are given only for firm matches. The size entry is marked missing in some rows and otherwise reads once, few, many or a size class.

D: .; J: TRBJ2-3; size: .; V: TRBV9; DNA: TGTGCCAGCAGCGGATCTGGCGGCACAGATACGCAGTATTTT; CDR3: CASSGSGGTDTQYF
D: TRBD2; J: TRBJ2-5; size: .; V: TRBV2; DNA: TGTGCCAGCTTGAAAACGGTAGCGGGAGTAGGAGAGACCCAGTACTTC; CDR3: CASLKTVAGVGETQYF
D: .; J: TRBJ1-4; size: .; V: TRBV7-6; DNA: TGTGCCAGCAGCTTATCGGTCAGGCGAAAACTGTTTTTT; CDR3: CASSLSVRRKLFF
D: .; J: TRBJ2-7; size: .; V: TRBV4-1; DNA: TGCGCCAGCAGCCCGCCCGGCGGGGTCTACGAGCAGTACTTC; CDR3: CASSPPGGVYEQYF
D: .; J: TRBJ2-1; size: .; V: TRBV5-6; DNA: TGTGCCAGCAGCTTTGCCGCTTTGAGGCAGGGTTGGAACAATGAGCAGTTCTTC; CDR3: CASSFAALRQGWNNEQFF
D: .; J: TRBJ2-7; size: .; V: TRBV5-1; DNA: TGCGCCAGCAGCTTGATATACTCCTACGAGCAGTACTTC; CDR3: CASSLIYSYEQYF
D: TRBD2; J: TRBJ2-3; size: .; V: TRBV7-9; DNA: TGTGCCAGCAGCTGGAAAGCGGGGGCGGAAGATACGCAGTATTTT; CDR3: CASSWKAGAEDTQYF
D: .; J: TRBJ2-7; size: once; V: TRBV18; DNA: TGTGCCAGCTCACTGTCCTACGAGCAGTACTTC; CDR3: CASSLSYEQYF
D: .; J: TRBJ2-5; size: .; V: TRBV6-1; DNA: TGTGCCAGCGGATACCCAGGGATGGGACAAGAGACCCAGTACTTC; CDR3: CASGYPGMGQETQYF
D: .; J: TRBJ1-2; size: .; V: TRBV19; DNA: TGTGCCAGTAGTATAGAGACAGCCCACTATGGCTACACCTTC; CDR3: CASSIETAHYGYTF
D: TRBD1; J: TRBJ2-5; size: .; V: TRBV25-1; DNA: TGTGCCAGCAGTCTACAGGACAGGGGAGCGGAGACCCAGTACTTC; CDR3: CASSLQDRGAETQYF
D: .; J: TRBJ2-7; size: .; V: TRBV10-2; DNA: TGCGCCAGCAGTGAAGGGCATTCGGGGAGCGAGCAGTACTTC; CDR3: CASSEGHSGSEQYF
D: .; J: TRBJ1-3; size: .; V: TRBV5-6; DNA: TGTGCCAGCAGCTTGGGGGCCGCGGGAAACACCATATATTTT; CDR3: CASSLGAAGNTIYF
D: .; J: TRBJ1-5; size: few; V: TRBV30; DNA: TGTGCCTGGAGTGTACGTGTGGGTGGTCGGAATCAGCCCCAGCATTTT; CDR3: CAWSVRVGGRNQPQHF
D: .; J: TRBJ2-7; size: .; V: TRBV7-9; DNA: TGTGCCAGCAGCTTAGGAGAGGCCGGTTGGTACGAGCAGTACTTC; CDR3: CASSLGEAGWYEQYF
D: .; J: TRBJ2-2; size: .; V: TRBV10-1; DNA: TGCGCCAGCAGTGATGAATTGAAGGGATACACCGGGGAGCTGTTTTTT; CDR3: CASSDELKGYTGELFF
D: .; J: TRBJ2-7; size: .; V: TRBV2; DNA: TGTGCCAGCAGTGAAACGGGACTGCCCCACGAGCAGTACTTC; CDR3: CASSETGLPHEQYF
D: TRBD1; J: TRBJ2-7; size: .; V: TRBV6-5; DNA: TGTGCCAGCAGTGACCGGGACAGAATCTACGAGCAGTACTTC; CDR3: CASSDRDRIYEQYF
D: TRBD1; J: TRBJ1-1; size: .; V: TRBV4-1; DNA: TGCGCCAGCAGCCAGGAAGGACAGGGTAACACTGAAGCTTTCTTT; CDR3: CASSQEGQGNTEAFF
D: .; J: TRBJ2-7; size: .; V: TRBV5-1; DNA: TGCGCCAGCAGCCCCAAAGGGGGAAGCTCCTACGAGCAGTACTTC; CDR3: CASSPKGGSSYEQYF
D: .; J: TRBJ2-7; size: .; V: TRBV7-9; DNA: TGTGCCAGCAGCGACATATTTTACGAGCAGTACTTC; CDR3: CASSDIFYEQYF
D: .; J: TRBJ2-5; size: .; V: TRBV29-1; DNA: TGCAGCGTCACTGTCGGGGGGACCCAGTACTTC; CDR3: CSVTVGGTQYF
D: .; J: TRBJ2-7; size: once; V: TRBV29-1; DNA: TGCAGCGTAGTATGGCCGTCCTTCATAGGCTCCTACGAGCAGTACTTC; CDR3: CSVVWPSFIGSYEQYF
D: TRBD1; J: TRBJ2-7; size: .; V: TRBV28; DNA: TGTGCCAGCAGCCCGGACAGGGTATTTGACGAGCAGTACTTC; CDR3: CASSPDRVFDEQYF
D: TRBD1; J: TRBJ2-3; size: .; V: TRBV9; DNA: TGTGCCAGCAGCGGAGGGACAGGGGGGATCACAGATACGCAGTATTTT; CDR3: CASSGGTGGITDTQYF
D: TRBD1; J: TRBJ2-7; size: .; V: TRBV10-2; DNA: TGCGCCAGTATACAGGGGGCGTACGAGCAGTACTTC; CDR3: CASIQGAYEQYF
D: .; J: TRBJ1-2; size: .; V: TRBV5-4; DNA: TGTGCCAGCAGCTTGGCCGATTTCGACTATGGCTACACCTTC; CDR3: CASSLADFDYGYTF
D: .; J: TRBJ2-2; size: .; V: TRBV7-9; DNA: TGTGCCAGCAGCTACCCCTGGAGGGATGACACCGGGGAGCTGTTTTTT; CDR3: CASSYPWRDDTGELFF
D: TRBD1; J: TRBJ2-1; size: .; V: TRBV6-1; DNA: TGTGCCAGCAGTGAGGAGACAGGGGTAAGCAATGAGCAGTTCTTC; CDR3: CASSEETGVSNEQFF
D: .; J: TRBJ1-1; size: once; V: TRBV27; DNA: TGTGCCAGCAGTTTATCGCTCCCCTTGAACACTGAAGCTTTCTTT; CDR3: CASSLSLPLNTEAFF
D: .; J: TRBJ1-3; size: .; V: TRBV6-1; DNA: TGTGCCAGCAGTGAAGTCGAGGACGACAACTCTGGAAACACCATATATTTT; CDR3: CASSEVEDDNSGNTIYF
D: TRBD1; J: TRBJ1-1; size: once; V: TRBV4-3; DNA: TGCGCCAGCAGCCAAACCCACTCAGGGGGAACTGAAGCTTTCTTT; CDR3: CASSQTHSGGTEAFF
D: .; J: TRBJ1-2; size: .; V: TRBV2; DNA: TGTGCCGGGGGGGCGGGAGAGTACTATGGCTACACCTTC; CDR3: CAGGAGEYYGYTF
D: .; J: TRBJ2-5; size: .; V: TRBV7-8; DNA: TGTGCCAGCAGCTTAGGCCTCTACCAAGAGACCCAGTACTTC; CDR3: CASSLGLYQETQYF
D: TRBD1; J: TRBJ2-7; size: .; V: TRBV5-6; DNA: TGTGCCAGCAGCTTCGACGGGACAGGTGCCTACGAGCAGTACTTC; CDR3: CASSFDGTGAYEQYF
D: .; J: TRBJ2-5; size: .; V: TRBV9; DNA: TGTGCCAGCAGCGAGGGGGAGGCGGGCCAAGAGACCCAGTACTTC; CDR3: CASSEGEAGQETQYF
D: .; J: TRBJ2-1; size: .; V: TRBV13; DNA: TGTGCCAGCAGCTTAGCTTGGGAAAACTACAATGAGCAGTTCTTC; CDR3: CASSLAWENYNEQFF
D: .; J: TRBJ2-1; size: .; V: TRBV6-5; DNA: TGTGCCAGCAGTTACAGTGAGGGGACCCACAATGAGCAGTTCTTC; CDR3: CASSYSEGTHNEQFF
D: TRBD1; J: TRBJ2-7; size: .; V: TRBV7-9; DNA: TGTGCCAGCAGCGGACTCCGGGACAGGGGTTACGAGCAGTACTTC; CDR3: CASSGLRDRGYEQYF
D: .; J: TRBJ2-1; size: .; V: TRBV11-2; DNA: TGTGCCAGCAGCTCCCGAGTAGGAGGGGAACAGGACAATGAGCAGTTCTTC; CDR3: CASSSRVGGEQDNEQFF
D: .; J: TRBJ2-3; size: .; V: TRBV2; DNA: TGTGCCAGCAGTGAAAACTTGAGCCCCACAGATACGCAGTATTTT; CDR3: CASSENLSPTDTQYF
D: .; J: TRBJ2-1; size: .; V: TRBV7-6; DNA: TGTGCCAGCAGCTTAGCGGGGAACAATGAGCAGTTCTTC; CDR3: CASSLAGNNEQFF
D: .; J: TRBJ2-7; size: .; V: TRBV5-1; DNA: TGCGCCAGCAGCTTGAAGGCCCAGGGTGCGAGGTTCTACGAGCAGTACTTC; CDR3: CASSLKAQGARFYEQYF
D: TRBD1; J: TRBJ2-7; size: .; V: TRBV5-1; DNA: TGCGCCAGCAGCGTGACAGGGGCGGCCGGCTACGAGCAGTACTTC; CDR3: CASSVTGAAGYEQYF
D: TRBD1; J: TRBJ1-1; size: .; V: TRBV28; DNA: TGTGCCAGCACCCCGCGGACAGGGATTTTCACTGAAGCTTTCTTT; CDR3: CASTPRTGIFTEAFF
D: .; J: TRBJ2-7; size: once; V: TRBV27; DNA: TGTGCCAGCAGCGACTCCCATGAATACGAGCAGTACTTC; CDR3: CASSDSHEYEQYF
D: .; J: TRBJ2-7; size: .; V: TRBV13; DNA: TGTGCCAGCAGCCGGGCAGGGGAGGACTACGAGCAGTACTTC; CDR3: CASSRAGEDYEQYF
D: .; J: TRBJ1-3; size: .; V: TRBV30; DNA: TGTGCCTGGGGGATGGACGAGAGCTCTGGAAACACCATATATTTT; CDR3: CAWGMDESSGNTIYF
D: TRBD1; J: TRBJ2-5; size: .; V: TRBV28; DNA: TGTGCCAGCAACTCACTTCTATACGGGACAGGGAACGGGGGGACCCAAGAGACCCAGTACTTC; CDR3: CASNSLLYGTGNGGTQETQYF
D: .; J: TRBJ2-2; size: .; V: TRBV11-3; DNA: TGTGCCAGCAGCGCGGGGAACACCGGGGAGCTGTTTTTT; CDR3: CASSAGNTGELFF
D: .; J: TRBJ2-7; size: once; V: TRBV4-3; DNA: TGCGCCAGCAGCCACCGGGACTCAACCTACGAGCAGTACTTC; CDR3: CASSHRDSTYEQYF
D: TRBD1; J: TRBJ1-2; size: .; V: TRBV29-1; DNA: TGCAGCGGGGACAGGCTCGTCGCCTATGGCTACACCTTC; CDR3: CSGDRLVAYGYTF
D: .; J: TRBJ2-2; size: .; V: TRBV27; DNA: TGTGCCAGCAGTTTACTGGGGGCCGGAACCGGGGAGCTGTTTTTT; CDR3: CASSLLGAGTGELFF
D: TRBD1; J: TRBJ1-1; size: .; V: TRBV30; DNA: TGTGCCTGGAGTATGAGACAGGGGGCAACTGAAGCTTTCTTT; CDR3: CAWSMRQGATEAFF
D: .; J: TRBJ2-7; size: .; V: TRBV4-1; DNA: TGCGCCAGCAGTATTCACATCGTCAAGGGTACCGAGTACTTC; CDR3: CASSIHIVKGTEYF
D: .; J: TRBJ2-1; size: .; V: TRBV13; DNA: TGTGCCAGCACCTGGACTGACAACAATGAGCAGTTCTTC; CDR3: CASTWTDNNEQFF
D: .; J: TRBJ2-2; size: .; V: TRBV15; DNA: TGTGCCACCAGCAGAGATCGAGGGGGGGAGCTGTTTTTT; CDR3: CATSRDRGGELFF
D: .; J: TRBJ2-7; size: few; V: TRBV1; DNA: TGCACCAGCACTTTACAGGGACCCCCCACCTACGAGCAGTACTTC; CDR3: CTSTLQGPPTYEQYF
D: .; J: TRBJ1-2; size: .; V: TRBV11-2; DNA: TGTGCCAGCAGCTTACAATCAGGAGGCCTTTCTAACTATGGCTACACCTTC; CDR3: CASSLQSGGLSNYGYTF
D: .; J: TRBJ2-7; size: .; V: TRBV27; DNA: TGTGCCAGCAGTTTGAGAGGCCAGTCTACCTACGAGCAGTACTTC; CDR3: CASSLRGQSTYEQYF